This TCR beta chain derives from a study of cytomegalovirus exposure and HLA in healthy donors. The ends lost 2 bases at V and 4 bases at J; junction bases unmatched: 5. This CDR3 is built from 15 residues. Germline CDR1 reads MNHNY; CDR2 reads SVGAGI (reference sequence). Here immunoSEQ multiplex PCR was the method, and the copy in TCRdb shows in-frame clones only, minus some. The profile covers 75,000 to 90,000 clones, with about 95% appearing a single time and 1.5% to 2% taken by the ten largest. The sample comprised PBMCs. This TCR derives from a man between 18 and 35 years old in good health and CMV-seropositive. The chain carries TRBV6-6 and TRBJ1-3, with TRBD1 identical over 7 bases. The CDR3 coding sequence is TGTGCCAGCAGTTACACGGACAGGCGGGGAAACACCATATATTTT. It codes for CASSYTDRRGNTIYF.